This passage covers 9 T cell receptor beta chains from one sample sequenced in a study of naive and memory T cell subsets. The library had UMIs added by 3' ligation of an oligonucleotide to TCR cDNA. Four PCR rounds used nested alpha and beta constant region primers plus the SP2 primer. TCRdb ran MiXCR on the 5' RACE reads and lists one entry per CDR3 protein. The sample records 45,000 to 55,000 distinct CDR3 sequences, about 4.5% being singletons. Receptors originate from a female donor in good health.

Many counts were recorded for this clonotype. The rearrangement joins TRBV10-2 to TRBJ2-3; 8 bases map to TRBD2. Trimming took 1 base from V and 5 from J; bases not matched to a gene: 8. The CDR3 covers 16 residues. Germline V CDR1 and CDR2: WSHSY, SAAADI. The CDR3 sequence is CASSEFGSGKLDTQYF. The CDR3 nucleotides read TGCGCCAGCAGTGAGTTCGGTAGCGGGAAGTTAGATACGCAGTATTTT.

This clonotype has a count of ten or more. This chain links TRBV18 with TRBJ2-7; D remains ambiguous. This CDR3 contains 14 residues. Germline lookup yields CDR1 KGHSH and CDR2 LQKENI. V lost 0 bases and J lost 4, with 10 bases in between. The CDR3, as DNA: TGTGCCAGCTCACCACCGGTGATGCTGTACGAGCAGTACTTC. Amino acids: CASSPPVMLYEQYF.

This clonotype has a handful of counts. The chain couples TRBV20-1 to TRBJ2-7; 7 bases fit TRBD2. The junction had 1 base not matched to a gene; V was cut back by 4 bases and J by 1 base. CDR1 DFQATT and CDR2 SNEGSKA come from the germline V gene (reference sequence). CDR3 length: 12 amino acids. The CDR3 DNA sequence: TGCAGTGCTACTAGCGGATCCTACGAGCAGTACTTC. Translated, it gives CSATSGSYEQYF.

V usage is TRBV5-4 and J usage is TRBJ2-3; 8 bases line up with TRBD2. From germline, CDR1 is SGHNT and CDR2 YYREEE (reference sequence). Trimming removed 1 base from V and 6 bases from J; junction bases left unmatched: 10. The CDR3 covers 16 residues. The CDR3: CASSLFPSGRGDTQYF. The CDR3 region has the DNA TGTGCCAGCAGCTTGTTTCCAAGCGGGAGAGGGGATACGCAGTATTTT.

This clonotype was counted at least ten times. Here the CDR3 DNA reads TGCAGCGTTGAAGAACTGGGAACTGAAGCTTTCTTT. Residues: CSVEELGTEAFF. The rearrangement uses TRBV29-1 and TRBJ1-1; D ambiguous. Trimming left V 0 bases short and J 5 bases short, with 7 bases between. Looked up from germline, CDR1 is SQVTM and CDR2 is ANQGSEA. This CDR3 comprises 12 residues.

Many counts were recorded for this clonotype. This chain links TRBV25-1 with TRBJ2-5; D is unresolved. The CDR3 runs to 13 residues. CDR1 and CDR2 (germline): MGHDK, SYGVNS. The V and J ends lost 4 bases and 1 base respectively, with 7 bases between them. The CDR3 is CASSALIQETQYF. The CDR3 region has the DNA TGTGCCAGCAGTGCACTAATCCAAGAGACCCAGTACTTC.

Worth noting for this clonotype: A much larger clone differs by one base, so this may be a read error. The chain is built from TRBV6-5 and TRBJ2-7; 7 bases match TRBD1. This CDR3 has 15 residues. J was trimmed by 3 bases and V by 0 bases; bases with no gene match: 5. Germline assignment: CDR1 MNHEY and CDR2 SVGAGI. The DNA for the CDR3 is TGTGCCAGCAGTTACTCGGGGGACAGACACTACGAGCAGTACTTC. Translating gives CASSYSGDRHYEQYF.

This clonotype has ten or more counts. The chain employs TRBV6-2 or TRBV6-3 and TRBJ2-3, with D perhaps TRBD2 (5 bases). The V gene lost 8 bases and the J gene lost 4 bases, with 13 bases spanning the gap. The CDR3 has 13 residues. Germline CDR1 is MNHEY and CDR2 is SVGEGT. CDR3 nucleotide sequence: TGTGCCAGCCGGGAAATGGTACCAGATACGCAGTATTTT. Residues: CASREMVPDTQYF.

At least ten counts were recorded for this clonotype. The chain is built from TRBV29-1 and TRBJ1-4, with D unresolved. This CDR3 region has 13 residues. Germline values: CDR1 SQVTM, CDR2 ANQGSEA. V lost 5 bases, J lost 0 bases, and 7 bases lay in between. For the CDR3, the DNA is TGCAGCGTTCAAAGGACAACTAATGAAAAACTGTTTTTT. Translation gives CSVQRTTNEKLFF.